This T cell receptor beta chain derives from a study of cytomegalovirus exposure and HLA in healthy donors listed by TCRdb under 2017. In terms of the full investigation: In an earlier analysis of roughly 590 of the donors, 250 to 350 Gb of sequence data and roughly 100 million unique TCR beta sequences from roughly 190 million T cells were reported. All discovery cohort repertoires had been generated on a single sequencing platform. Of the roughly 400 genotyped donors, approximately 82% fell in the genetic ancestry cluster associated with self-reported Caucasian donors. A later genetic analysis took genome-wide SNP genotypes for about 55% of the roughly 670 donors and used that subset as a discovery cohort. The aim of the study was to test whether cataloging public T cell receptors could identify signatures of past pathogen exposure. Rather than drawing on any new phenotypic data, the later analysis identified candidate immune exposures from TCR beta sequences and the way those sequences occurred across donors. HLA typing included class I and class II loci at four-digit resolution. To study patterns of TCR occurrence, a later analysis re-analyzed previously published TCR beta repertoires from 500 to 850 donors and added high-resolution HLA genotyping. In an earlier analysis of 587 of the donors, high-throughput TCR beta sequencing was used to judge whether each TCR beta V gene segment behaved as functional or pseudogenic. Across under 500 genotyped donors of the cohort, an average of about 240,000 unique TCR beta nucleotide sequences per donor were sequenced, and roughly 18% of those sequences were non-productive. Besides the first cohort of some 670 subjects, a separate validation cohort made up of around 120 different subjects was used. Typing coverage varied by locus: roughly 620-630 donors for A, B, C, DRB1 and DQB1; 522 for DQA1; about 570 for DPA1; roughly 470 for DPB1. To predict cytomegalovirus infection status, the study combined high-throughput TCR immunosequencing, statistical association of individual TCRs with disease status, and machine learning. Donor age, sex, ethnicity and CMV serostatus were collected together with the repertoire data. About 5 DR-DQ haplotypes were handled as single units for association and clustering, since linkage in the cohort was strong. Using immunosequencing, the study profiled T cell repertoires from 640 or so subjects and related those repertoires to cytomegalovirus serostatus. An early release that covered about 600 HLA-typed donors contained approximately 320 gigabases of sequencing data and 70 million to 100 million unique TCR sequences.

The cohort was made up of several hundred healthy bone marrow donors. All cohort members were sampled while nominally healthy, although unrecorded immune exposures were likely present. The donor tested CMV seronegative and was one of the 352 seronegative cohort members. A peripheral blood sample was collected from each donor, and TCR beta sequencing was performed on peripheral blood mononuclear cells. Genomic DNA extraction from the blood cell samples was performed with the Qiagen DNeasy Blood Extraction Kit. From the cysteine up to the phenylalanine, the CDR3 has a length of 14 residues. Only the CDR3 DNA is retained, 42 bases long and in frame from the first base. CDR1 and CDR2, looked up from the germline V gene, are SNHLY and FYNNEI. At the junction V is shortened by 5 bases and J by 4 bases; bases outside the gene matches: 5. Study-wide conclusions, independent of this receptor: Because some donors lacked HLA typing at each locus, the association tests relied only on the typed subset. The cohort was sequenced for TCR beta chains only, and without alpha or paired-chain data the features that could be detected were limited. Specific HLA alleles were associated with 16,951 TCR beta sequences at a false discovery rate of 0.05 in a later analysis. Linkage disequilibrium might explain the correlated functional status among segregating V segments, but an unknown experimental factor could not be excluded. In vitro tests confirmed that a few of the cytomegalovirus-associated TCR beta chains recognize cytomegalovirus antigens. A later genetic analysis reported fewer N-insertions in productive TCRs among donors in an Asian-associated ancestry cluster than the approximately 700-donor mean. Cytomegalovirus status was reported to be diagnosed by the classifier with high specificity and sensitivity in both the original and validation cohorts. A cluster of highly shared sequence variants was judged likely to represent a technical artifact of the sequencing pipeline. The 87-base-pair reads could not distinguish some IMGT-functional V segments, including TRBV6-2 and TRBV6-3, so those segments were excluded. In an earlier analysis of some 550 of the donors, most TCR beta V segments were observed in productive rearrangements about 90% or about 30% of the time, broadly matching IMGT annotations. Across donors, most TCR sequences were observed very rarely, whereas some public TCRs were present in many individuals. Immune exposure information for the cohort was limited to CMV serostatus. In a later genetic analysis, a missense DCLRE1C variant was associated with V-gene and J-gene trimming of TCR beta chains, and the association was replicated in an independent cohort. In a later analysis, TCR association rates were found to vary across HLA loci, with the most associated TCRs seen for DRB1 alleles and the fewest for HLA-C alleles. In a later analysis, HLA-associated TCR beta chains showed more clonal expansion and lower generation probabilities than non-associated chains that were equally common. In the study, 164 TCR beta chains were listed as associated with cytomegalovirus. In a later analysis, several top co-occurrence clusters were reported to appear linked to parvovirus B19, influenza, CMV and Epstein-Barr virus. The presence/absence analyses assumed that sequencing depth was roughly uniform across donors, and that assumption may not be true. Strong co-occurrence of HLA alleles, especially DR and DQ, made assigning TCR associations to individual alleles difficult. Because counts were too low, seventeen rarely observed V segments, including chromosome 9 orphons, were left out of the earlier analysis of some 600 of the donors. The authors suggested that the approach could potentially be generalized to other disease states and immunological phenotypes. Most CMV-associated TCR beta chains appeared to be HLA-restricted in a later analysis, and the HLA associations seemed to be driven largely by CMV exposure. A further reported finding was that TCR beta sequences accurately predicted the HLA-A and HLA-B alleles for most subjects in the first cohort.

A remark on this clone: The specificity of this receptor is unknown. The record has no base qualities; no much larger clone is one base away.

Libraries were constructed by the immunoSEQ multiplex PCR assay. A mixture of 60 forward primers for TCR Vbeta segments and 13 reverse primers for TCR Jbeta segments was used in the multiplex PCR. A multiplex PCR assay on genomic DNA amplified the CDR3 region of rearranged TCR beta genes. The Illumina HiSeq System was used to sequence the amplified TCR beta libraries as 87-base-pair reads. The original pipeline was this. Across the 640 or so repertoires, a later analysis counted some 81 million unique TCR beta chains, roughly 11 million of which were shared by at least two donors. Raw reads were error-corrected and collapsed into unique sequences by a nearest-neighbor algorithm in which closely related sequences were merged to remove PCR and sequencing errors. V, D and J gene segments were assigned by aligning CDR3 sequences to IMGT reference sequences. For a sequence to be retained, a match of at least six nucleotides to both a V gene segment and a J gene segment was required. A rearrangement was called productive if the CDR3 had no stop codons and remained in frame with V and J, and every other rearrangement was called non-productive. Following IMGT convention, CDR3 was defined as the stretch from the second conserved V-encoded cysteine to the conserved J-encoded phenylalanine. The earlier analysis of a few hundred of the donors excluded sequences that lacked an unambiguous match to a single V gene segment. An earlier analysis of almost 600 of the donors classified V segments as functional when productive rearrangements were above 56.7% and as segregating when the standard deviation between donors was above 5%. A statistical classification framework was developed to diagnose cytomegalovirus status using the catalog of TCR beta chain sequences. A later analysis assigned V and J genes by comparing TCR nucleotide sequences with IMGT/GENE-DB human TR gene sequences. The TCRdist pipeline was used in a later analysis to assign CDR3 sequences and most-parsimonious VDJ recombination scenarios. In a later analysis, each TCR beta chain was defined by its CDR3 amino acid sequence together with its V-gene family, and reads lacking a unique V-gene family were excluded. A later analysis removed 500 to 600 highly shared, low-generation-probability nucleotide sequences to deal with suspected cross-contamination and a sequencing artifact. In a later analysis, a clonal expansion index was calculated for each public chain from normalized within-repertoire ranks of inferred template counts. Generation probabilities in a later analysis came from a VDJ recombination model fitted to out-of-frame rearrangements, and those results were checked against IGoR. Hypergeometric tests were used in a later analysis to score TCR-TCR, TCR-HLA and TCR-CMV co-occurrence, with a repertoire-size bias correction applied to the TCR pairs. To estimate false discovery rates, a later analysis permuted the HLA or CMV assignments 20 times. In a later analysis, co-occurring TCRs were grouped with DBSCAN, and TCRdist sequence similarity was added when clustering was performed within HLA-allele-positive subsets. Co-occurrence clustering excluded repertoires with fewer than 30,000 or more than 120,000 public chains, plus five with anomalous nucleotide sharing. The source is immuneACCESS, and TCRdb retained only in-frame sequences with V and J called. Part of the clones is not carried over; for the studies checked, unresolved V genes explain less than half of this, and the remainder is unexplained. Clone size and the V and J calls come from that table; the DNA yielded D and trimming. For this sample there are 160,000 or so clones; almost 85% appear just once. More than 0.5% of the sample goes to the ten largest clones.

The V and J segments used are TRBV2 and TRBJ2-7; 10 nucleotides in the junction match TRBD1. The specimen sequenced was PBMCs. The sequence was obtained from a woman aged 50 to 60 in good health and CMV-seronegative. The CDR3 in this case is CASSKDRGAYEQYF. The base sequence is TGTGCCAGCAGTAAGGACAGGGGGGCTTACGAGCAGTACTTC.